This TCR beta chain comes out of a study of T cells in Graves' hyperthyroidism and ophthalmopathy. TCR beta CDR3 sequences were amplified from RNA transcripts. Primed by the HTBI set, a first-round RT-PCR was run on the TCR CDR3. From the multiplex PCR reads, TCRdb called clonotypes with MiXCR, one entry per CDR3 protein. The sample records 75,000 to 100,000 distinct CDR3 sequences, over 50% being singletons. Fresh 10 ml peripheral blood yielded PBMCs. Germline V gives CDR1 SNHLY, CDR2 FYNNEI. Deletions cut 2 bases from V and 8 bases from J, with 18 bases between. This CDR3 has 15 amino acids. What was sequenced was blood. This rearrangement joins TRBV2 to TRBJ1-2; maybe TRBD1 (5 bases). The TCR comes from a woman in her forties with Graves' hyperthyroidism. The CDR3 DNA follows: TGTGCCAGCAGTGAATCTCAGGGATCGTTTTGGGGCTACACCTTC. Encoded protein: CASSESQGSFWGYTF. The full variable domain, rest sourced from reference TRBV2 and TRBJ1-2, is EPEVTQTPSHQVTQMGQEVILRCVPISNHLYFYWYRQILGQKVEFLVSFYNNEISEKSEIFDDQFSVERPDGSNFTLKIRSTKLEDSAMYFCASSESQGSFWGYTFGSGTRLTVV.